This entry is about one TCR beta chain. Its target is not known. This entry is derived from a study of T-cell reconstitution after alpha-beta-depleted transplantation in children. The study, taken as a whole, reports: T cells produced anew were the main source of T-cell counts and diversity one year after transplant. Several hundred expanded graft clones reportedly were the source of alpha-beta T cells about two months after transplant. TCRbeta diversity was high at day 60 in some patients (a result of surviving recipient T cells and thymic progenitors).

V shed 2 bases, J shed 1 base, and the junction held 3 bases outside the gene matches. The CDR3 covers 17 residues. Germline V gene sequence: CDR1 SGHTA, CDR2 FQGNSA. Using unique molecular identifiers, the investigators prepared the TCRbeta library. TCRdb itself ran the PCR reads through MiXCR, one entry per CDR3 protein. The profile shows around 960,000 distinct CDR3 sequences, less than 30% of them singletons. The receptor comes from a boy under three years old who had a stem cell transplant for SCID, so the T cells may come from the graft donor. Sequenced here: PBMCs, mostly from graft donor cells, sampled 360 days after TCRalphabeta/CD19-depleted stem cell transplant. The J gene is TRBJ2-4, the V gene TRBV7-2; 12 bases fit TRBD2. As DNA, the CDR3 is TGTGCCAGCAGCTTACTAGCGGGGGGGCCGGCCAAAAACATTCAGTACTTC. It specifies CASSLLAGGPAKNIQYF. The complete variable domain, with remaining parts taken from reference TRBV7-2 and TRBJ2-4, reads GAGVSQSPSNKVTEKGKDVELRCDPISGHTALYWYRQSLGQGLEFLIYFQGNSAPDKSGLPSDRFSAERTGGSVSTLTIQRTQQEDSAVYLCASSLLAGGPAKNIQYFGAGTRLSVL.